This T cell receptor (beta chain) originates from a study of OX40 agonist ivuxolimab in advanced cancers. Regarding the study as a whole: Antigen specificity remained undetermined for the expanded peripheral T cells. The 0.1-3.0 mg/kg partial responders had among the lowest clonal expansion. At doses 0.1 to 3.0 mg/kg, CD4+ and CD8+ clones expanded.

Here immunoSEQ multiplex PCR was the method, and the copy in TCRdb shows in-frame clones only, minus some. Among tens of thousands of clones listed, 80% to 95% were seen once. To note about this clone: Its antigen is not known. The same CDR3 is also encoded by other DNA sequences in this sample.

The clonotype comes from an adult with an advanced solid tumor such as melanoma, head and neck, liver or kidney cancer. The sample was CD4+ or CD8+ T cells sorted from blood, taken in a trial of the OX40 agonist ivuxolimab.

In nucleotides, the CDR3 is TGTGCCAGCTGGAACTATGGCTACACCTTC. Residues: CASWNYGYTF. This rearrangement joins TRBV28 to TRBJ1-2; D unresolved. Germline lookup yields CDR1 MDHEN and CDR2 SYDVKM. The CDR3 runs to 10 residues. Trimming took off 8 bases at V and 2 bases at J, with 3 bases between the two ends.